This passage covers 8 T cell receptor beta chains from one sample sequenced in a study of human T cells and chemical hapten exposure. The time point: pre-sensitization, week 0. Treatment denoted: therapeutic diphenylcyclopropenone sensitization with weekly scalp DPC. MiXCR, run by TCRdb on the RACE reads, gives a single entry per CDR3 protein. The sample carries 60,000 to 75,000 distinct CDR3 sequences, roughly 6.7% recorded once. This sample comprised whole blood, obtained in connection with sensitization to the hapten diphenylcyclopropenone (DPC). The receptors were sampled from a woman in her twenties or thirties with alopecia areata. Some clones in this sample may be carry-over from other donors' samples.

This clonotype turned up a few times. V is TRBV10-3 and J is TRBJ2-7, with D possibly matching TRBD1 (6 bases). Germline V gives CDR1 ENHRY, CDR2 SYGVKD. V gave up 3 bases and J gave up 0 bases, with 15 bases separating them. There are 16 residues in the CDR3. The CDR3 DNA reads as TGTGCCATCAGTGACCTCGCAGGGGCGAGCTCCTACGAGCAGTACTTC. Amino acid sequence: CAISDLAGASSYEQYF.

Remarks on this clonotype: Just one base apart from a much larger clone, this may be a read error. The chain's CDR3 is CASSLAASRVNEQLF. CDR3 nucleotides: TGTGCCAGCAGTTTAGCCGCTAGCAGGGTGAATGAGCAGCTCTTC. The genes are TRBV12-3 or TRBV12-4 and TRBJ2-1; D is perhaps TRBD1 or TRBD2 (5 bases each). This CDR3 contains 15 residues.

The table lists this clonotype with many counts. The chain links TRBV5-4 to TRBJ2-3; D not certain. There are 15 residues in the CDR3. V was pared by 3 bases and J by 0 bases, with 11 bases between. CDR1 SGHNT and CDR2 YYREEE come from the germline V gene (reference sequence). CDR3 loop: CASSWEVTSTDTQYF. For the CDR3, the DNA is TGTGCCAGCAGCTGGGAAGTGACGAGCACAGATACGCAGTATTTT.

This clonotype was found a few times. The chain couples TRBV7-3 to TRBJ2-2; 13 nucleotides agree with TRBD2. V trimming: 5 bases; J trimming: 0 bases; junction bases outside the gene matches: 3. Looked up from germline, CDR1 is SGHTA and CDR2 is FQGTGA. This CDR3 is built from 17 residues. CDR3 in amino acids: CASSLLAGGPNTGELFF. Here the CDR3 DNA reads TGTGCCAGCAGCCTACTAGCGGGGGGGCCGAACACCGGGGAGCTGTTTTTT.

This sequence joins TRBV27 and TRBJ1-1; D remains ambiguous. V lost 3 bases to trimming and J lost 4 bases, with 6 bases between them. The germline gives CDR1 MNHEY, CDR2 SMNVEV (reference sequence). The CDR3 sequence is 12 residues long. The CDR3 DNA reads TGTGCCAGCAGTTTCACCGGCACTGAAGCTTTCTTT. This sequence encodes CASSFTGTEAFF.

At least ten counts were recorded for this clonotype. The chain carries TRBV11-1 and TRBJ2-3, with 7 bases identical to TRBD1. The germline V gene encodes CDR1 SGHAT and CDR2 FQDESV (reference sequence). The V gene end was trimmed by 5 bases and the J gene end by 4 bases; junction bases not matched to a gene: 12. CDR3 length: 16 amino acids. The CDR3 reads CASSPRTGSRADTQYF. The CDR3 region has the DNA TGTGCCAGCAGCCCCCGGACAGGTTCGAGGGCAGATACGCAGTATTTT.

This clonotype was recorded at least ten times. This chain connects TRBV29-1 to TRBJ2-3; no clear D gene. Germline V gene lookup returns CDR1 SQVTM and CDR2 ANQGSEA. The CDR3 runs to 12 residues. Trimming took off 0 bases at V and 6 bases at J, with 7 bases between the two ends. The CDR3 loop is CSVEEATDTQYF. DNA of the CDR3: TGCAGCGTTGAAGAGGCGACTGATACGCAGTATTTT.

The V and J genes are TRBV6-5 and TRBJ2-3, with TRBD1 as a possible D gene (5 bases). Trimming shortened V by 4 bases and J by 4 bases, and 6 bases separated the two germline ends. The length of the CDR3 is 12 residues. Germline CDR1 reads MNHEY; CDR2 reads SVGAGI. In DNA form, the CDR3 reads TGTGCCAGCAGTTCGACAGCAGATACGCAGTATTTT. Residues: CASSSTADTQYF.